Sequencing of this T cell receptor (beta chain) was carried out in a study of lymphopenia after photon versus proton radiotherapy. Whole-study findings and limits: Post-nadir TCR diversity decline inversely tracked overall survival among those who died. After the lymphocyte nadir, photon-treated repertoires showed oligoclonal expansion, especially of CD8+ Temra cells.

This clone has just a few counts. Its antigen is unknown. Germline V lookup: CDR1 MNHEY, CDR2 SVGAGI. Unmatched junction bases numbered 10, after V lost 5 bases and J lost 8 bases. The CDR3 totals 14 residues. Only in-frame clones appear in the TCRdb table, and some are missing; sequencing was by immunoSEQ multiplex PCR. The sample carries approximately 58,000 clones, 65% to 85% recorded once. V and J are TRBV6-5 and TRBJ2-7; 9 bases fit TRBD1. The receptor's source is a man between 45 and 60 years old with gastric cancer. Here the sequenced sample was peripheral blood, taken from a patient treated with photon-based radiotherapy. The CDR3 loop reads CASSQPDRGGQQYF. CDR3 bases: TGTGCCAGCAGTCAACCGGACAGGGGCGGGCAGCAGTACTTC.